The sequence of this T cell receptor beta chain was determined in a study of PD-L1 blockade in urothelial cancer. Study-wide context: Patients took up atezolizumab at some point between 2014 and 2015 at 1,200 mg intravenously every 3 weeks. Each patient had 0 to 3 earlier chemotherapy regimens. Median T cell yield from blood was 141,255.

Profiled with immunoSEQ multiplex PCR; TCRdb holds only in-frame clones, not every one. This sample has 60,000 to 75,000 clones, with 84% found just once. Described time point: pretreatment peripheral blood. There are a few counts of this clone. Deletions cut 6 bases from V and 4 bases from J, with 15 bases between. CDR1 and CDR2 (germline): MRHNA, SNTAGT. CDR3 length: 15 amino acids. The V gene is TRBV6-4, the J gene TRBJ2-2, with no clear D. The sequences come from PBMCs, collected around atezolizumab (anti-PD-L1) treatment. This sequence was found in a woman in her seventies with urothelial cancer. The CDR3 is CASSDGDQTTGELFF. In DNA form, the CDR3 reads TGTGCCAGCAGCGATGGAGACCAGACCACCGGGGAGCTGTTTTTT.